One sample yielded the 15 T cell receptor beta chains listed below, sequenced in a study of type 1 regulatory T cells. Their cognate antigens are unknown. TCRdb re-called the reads with MiXCR, one entry per CDR3 protein. The sample has tens of thousands of distinct CDR3 sequences; less than 25% are singletons. General observations from the study: Type 1 regulatory T cells had a more restricted TCR repertoire than non-type 1 regulatory T cells.

The sample taken for sequencing was cultured type 1 regulatory T (Tr1) cells, either the whole culture or a sorted fraction (not recorded which). The receptors originated from a human donor in good health.

V gene TRBV12-3 or TRBV12-4 combines with J gene TRBJ2-1; 12 bases are a match to TRBD2. The CDR3 contains 17 residues. Germline trimming cut 2 bases from V and 6 bases from J; bases unmatched to any gene: 8. The CDR3 bases are TGTGCCAGCAGTTTAAACTCCCTAGCGGGAGGGGGCAATGAGCAGTTCTTC. This gives the protein CASSLNSLAGGGNEQFF.

This clonotype was counted only a few times. Written as DNA, the CDR3 is TGTGCCAGCAGCCCAACGCGGGAGCTGTTTTTT. As protein: CASSPTRELFF. This chain uses TRBV7-2 with TRBJ2-2, with D hard to call. V was pared by 5 bases and J by 9 bases, with 7 bases between. The CDR3 length is 11 residues. The germline V gene encodes CDR1 SGHTA and CDR2 FQGNSA.

This clonotype was counted only a few times. V and J are TRBV28 and TRBJ1-5; D unresolved. This CDR3 contains 15 residues. V dropped 1 base and J dropped 3 bases, with 10 bases sitting between them. Germline V lookup: CDR1 MDHEN, CDR2 SYDVKM. CDR3 sequence (DNA): TGTGCCAGCAGTTTATACGAGACAAACAATCAGCCCCAGCATTTT. This gives the protein CASSLYETNNQPQHF.

This clonotype has just a few counts. This rearrangement joins TRBV7-2 to TRBJ2-5, with D perhaps TRBD2 (7 bases). Germline V gene data show CDR1 as SGHTA and CDR2 as FQGNSA. V dropped 4 bases and J dropped 7 bases, with 22 bases sitting between them. The CDR3 contains 16 residues. The CDR3 loop reads CASSSAGASIMMTQYF. CDR3 nucleotide sequence: TGTGCCAGCAGCTCCGCGGGGGCTTCCATAATGATGACCCAGTACTTC.

This clonotype was seen many times. The rearrangement uses TRBV12-3 or TRBV12-4 and TRBJ1-5, with unresolved D. The V gene lost 5 bases and the J gene lost 2 bases, with 10 bases spanning the gap. The CDR3 consists of 14 residues. The DNA of the CDR3 is TGTGCCAGCAGTCCGCGGAGGGGCAATCAGCCCCAGCATTTT. Protein: CASSPRRGNQPQHF.

This clonotype was seen only a few times. The rearrangement links TRBV29-1 to TRBJ2-1; TRBD1 matches 7 bases. This CDR3 region has 13 residues. The germline CDR1 and CDR2 sequences are SQVTM and ANQGSEA. J lost 5 bases, V lost 4 bases, and 5 bases had no gene match. The CDR3 loop is CSVVQGVDNEQFF. The CDR3 region has the DNA TGCAGCGTTGTGCAGGGGGTAGACAATGAGCAGTTCTTC.

This clonotype was picked up many times. The chain joins TRBV10-3 to TRBJ1-5; D is perhaps TRBD1 (6 bases). V was shortened by 3 bases and J by 0 bases, with 9 bases between the two germline ends. This CDR3 spans 15 amino acids. The germline V gene has CDR1 ENHRY and CDR2 SYGVKD. The CDR3: CAISDVRGSNQPQHF. The DNA of the CDR3 is TGTGCCATCAGTGATGTCAGGGGTAGCAATCAGCCCCAGCATTTT.

This clonotype was recorded a few times. The V and J genes are TRBV30 and TRBJ1-1; D remains unclear. This CDR3 region has 11 residues. Trimming left V 2 bases short and J 11 bases short, with 12 bases between. CDR1 is GTSNPN, CDR2 SVGIG, per germline (reference sequence). CDR3 coding DNA: TGTGCCTGGAGTCGGGTAAACGCGGCTTTCTTT. It yields the protein CAWSRVNAAFF.

This clonotype was picked up many times. The chain joins TRBV7-2 to TRBJ2-2; 10 bases fit TRBD2. Germline V gives CDR1 SGHTA, CDR2 FQGNSA. V lost 2 bases, J lost 6 bases, and 3 bases stayed unmatched. The CDR3 runs 15 residues. The CDR3 DNA reads as TGTGCCAGCAGCTTACTGCTAGCGGGAGCCGGGGAGCTGTTTTTT. This gives the protein CASSLLLAGAGELFF.

The V call is TRBV2, the J call TRBJ2-2; D may be TRBD1 (5 bases). The CDR3 is 14 amino acids. The germline V and J ends were trimmed by 3 bases and 6 bases, with 11 bases remaining between them. Germline V gene lookup returns CDR1 SNHLY and CDR2 FYNNEI. The chain's CDR3 is CASSEQGFAGELFF. CDR3 DNA sequence: TGTGCCAGCAGTGAGCAGGGTTTTGCCGGGGAGCTGTTTTTT.

This chain joins TRBV7-9 and TRBJ2-7, with D perhaps TRBD1 (6 bases). The CDR3 contains 12 residues. Trimming shortened V by 5 bases and J by 8 bases, and 13 bases separated the two germline ends. CDR1 and CDR2 from the germline V gene are SEHNR and FQNEAQ (reference sequence). The CDR3 loop reads CASSPGAVQQYF. DNA of the CDR3: TGTGCCAGCAGCCCAGGGGCCGTCCAGCAGTACTTC.

This clonotype was observed a handful of times. This chain connects TRBV5-1 to TRBJ1-2; 12 positions agree with TRBD1. Germline V gives CDR1 SGHRS, CDR2 YFSETQ. The V gene end was trimmed by 4 bases and the J gene end by 8 bases; junction bases not matched to a gene: 9. CDR3 length: 15 residues. CDR3 protein: CASSPTGTGGGGYTF. CDR3 nucleotide sequence: TGCGCCAGCAGCCCAACCGGGACAGGGGGCGGCGGCTACACCTTC.

This clonotype was seen a few times. V usage is TRBV5-1 and J usage is TRBJ1-2; unclear D gene. CDR3 length: 13 amino acids. Deletions cut 3 bases from V and 11 bases from J, with 17 bases between. Germline V lookup: CDR1 SGHRS, CDR2 YFSETQ. As DNA, the CDR3 is TGCGCCAGCAGCTCTGGACGGAGGCCGGGGTACACCTTC. It specifies CASSSGRRPGYTF.

The J gene is TRBJ2-7, the V gene TRBV11-1, with TRBD2 as a possible D gene (6 bases). This CDR3 is 14 amino acids long. Looked up from germline, CDR1 is SGHAT and CDR2 is FQDESV (reference sequence). Trimming stripped 2 bases from V and 2 bases from J, with 10 bases between. The CDR3 bases are TGTGCCAGCAGCTTATTAGCGGTCACCTACGAGCAGTACTTC. The encoded protein is CASSLLAVTYEQYF.

The V call is TRBV20-1, the J call TRBJ2-5; TRBD2 might be the D (6 bases). The CDR3 is 14 residues long. CDR1 DFQATT and CDR2 SNEGSKA come from the germline V gene (reference sequence). V shed 3 bases and J shed 3 bases, with 14 bases lying between them. Here the CDR3 reads CSASSRLVKETQYF. The CDR3 DNA follows: TGCAGTGCTAGTTCAAGACTAGTGAAAGAGACCCAGTACTTC.